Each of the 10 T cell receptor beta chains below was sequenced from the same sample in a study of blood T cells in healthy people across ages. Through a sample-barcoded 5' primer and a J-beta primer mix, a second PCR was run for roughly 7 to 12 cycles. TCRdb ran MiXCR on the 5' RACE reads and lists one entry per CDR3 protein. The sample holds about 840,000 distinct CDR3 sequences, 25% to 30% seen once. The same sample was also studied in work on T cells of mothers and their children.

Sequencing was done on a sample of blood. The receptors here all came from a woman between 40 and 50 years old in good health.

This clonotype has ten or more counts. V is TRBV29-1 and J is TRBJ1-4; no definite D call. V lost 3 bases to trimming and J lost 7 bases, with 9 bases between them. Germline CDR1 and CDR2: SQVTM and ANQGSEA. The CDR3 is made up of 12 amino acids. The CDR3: CSVEMQFEKLFF. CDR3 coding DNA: TGCAGCGTTGAGATGCAGTTTGAAAAACTGTTTTTT.

The CDR3 region is CAISETGFDGELFF. The CDR3 DNA sequence: TGTGCCATCAGTGAGACCGGGTTTGACGGGGAGCTGTTTTTT. This chain links TRBV10-3 with TRBJ2-2; no clear D. The CDR3 extends over 14 amino acids. From germline, CDR1 is ENHRY and CDR2 SYGVKD. V gave up 2 bases and J gave up 7 bases, with 11 bases separating them.

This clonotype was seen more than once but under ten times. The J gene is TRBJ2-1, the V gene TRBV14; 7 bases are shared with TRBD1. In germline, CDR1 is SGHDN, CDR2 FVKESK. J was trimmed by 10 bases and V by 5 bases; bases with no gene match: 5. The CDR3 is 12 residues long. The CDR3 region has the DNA TGTGCCAGCAGCGGGACAGTTCACGAGCAGTTCTTC. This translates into CASSGTVHEQFF.

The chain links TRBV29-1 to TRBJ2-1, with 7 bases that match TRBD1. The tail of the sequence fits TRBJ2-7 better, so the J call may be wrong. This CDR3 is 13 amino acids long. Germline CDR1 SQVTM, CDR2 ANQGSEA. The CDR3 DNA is TGCAGCGCTTCCGGGACAGACTTTTACGAGCAGTACTTC. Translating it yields CSASGTDFYEQYF.

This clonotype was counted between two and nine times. CDR3 residues: CSARDATVNTGELFF. The DNA for the CDR3 is TGCAGTGCTAGAGACGCGACAGTCAACACCGGGGAGCTGTTTTTT. The genes are TRBV20-1 and TRBJ2-2, with a possible D match to TRBD1 (5 bases). Germline CDR1 DFQATT, CDR2 SNEGSKA (reference sequence). Trimming removed 0 bases from V and 2 bases from J, with 10 bases in between. This CDR3 spans 15 amino acids.

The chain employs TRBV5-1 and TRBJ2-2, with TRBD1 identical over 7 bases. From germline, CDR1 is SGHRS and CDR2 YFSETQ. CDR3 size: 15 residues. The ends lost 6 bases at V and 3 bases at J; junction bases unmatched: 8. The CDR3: CASTLRTGDTGELFF. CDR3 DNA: TGCGCCAGCACTCTTAGGACAGGCGACACCGGGGAGCTGTTTTTT. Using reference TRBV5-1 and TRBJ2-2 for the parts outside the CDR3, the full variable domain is KAGVTQTPRYLIKTRGQQVTLSCSPISGHRSVSWYQQTPGQGLQFLFEYFSETQRNKGNFPGRFSGRQFSNSRSEMNVSTLELGDSALYLCASTLRTGDTGELFFGEGSRLTVL.

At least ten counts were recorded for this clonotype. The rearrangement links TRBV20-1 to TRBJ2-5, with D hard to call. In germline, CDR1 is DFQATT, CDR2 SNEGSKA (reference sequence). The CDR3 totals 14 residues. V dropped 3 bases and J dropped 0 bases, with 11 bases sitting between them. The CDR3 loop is CSARPGANQETQYF. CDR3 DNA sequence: TGCAGTGCTAGGCCAGGCGCCAACCAAGAGACCCAGTACTTC.

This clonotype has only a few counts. This chain's CDR3 is CASSQLEGGNEKLFF. CDR3 sequence (DNA): TGTGCCAGCAGCCAGTTAGAGGGAGGTAATGAAAAACTGTTTTTT. The rearrangement uses TRBV4-2 and TRBJ1-4; the D is unclear. V lost 3 bases and J 4 bases, leaving 12 bases between the germline ends. CDR3 length: 15 residues. The germline V gene has CDR1 LGHNA and CDR2 YNFKEQ.

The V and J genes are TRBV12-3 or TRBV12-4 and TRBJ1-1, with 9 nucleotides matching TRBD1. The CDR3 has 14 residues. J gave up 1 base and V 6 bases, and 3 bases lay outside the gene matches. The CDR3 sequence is CASRTDRGNTEAFF. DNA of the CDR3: TGTGCCAGCAGAACGGACAGGGGGAACACTGAAGCTTTCTTT.

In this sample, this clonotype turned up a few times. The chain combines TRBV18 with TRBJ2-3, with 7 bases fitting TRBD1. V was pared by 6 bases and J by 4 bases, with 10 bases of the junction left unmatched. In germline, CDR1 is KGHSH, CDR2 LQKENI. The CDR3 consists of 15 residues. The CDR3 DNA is TGTGCCAGCTCGCAACAGGGGAAGAGCGCAGATACGCAGTATTTT. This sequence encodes CASSQQGKSADTQYF.